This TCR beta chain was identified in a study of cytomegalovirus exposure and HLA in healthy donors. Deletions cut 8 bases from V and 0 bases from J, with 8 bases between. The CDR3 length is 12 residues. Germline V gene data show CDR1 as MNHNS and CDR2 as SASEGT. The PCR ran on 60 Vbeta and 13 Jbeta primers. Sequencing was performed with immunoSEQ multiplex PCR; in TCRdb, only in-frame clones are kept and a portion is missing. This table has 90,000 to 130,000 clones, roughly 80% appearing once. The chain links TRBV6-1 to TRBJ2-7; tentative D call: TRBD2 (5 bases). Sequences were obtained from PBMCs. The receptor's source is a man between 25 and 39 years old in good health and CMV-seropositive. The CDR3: CASLALSYEQYF. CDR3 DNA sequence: TGTGCCAGCCTAGCCCTCTCCTACGAGCAGTACTTC.